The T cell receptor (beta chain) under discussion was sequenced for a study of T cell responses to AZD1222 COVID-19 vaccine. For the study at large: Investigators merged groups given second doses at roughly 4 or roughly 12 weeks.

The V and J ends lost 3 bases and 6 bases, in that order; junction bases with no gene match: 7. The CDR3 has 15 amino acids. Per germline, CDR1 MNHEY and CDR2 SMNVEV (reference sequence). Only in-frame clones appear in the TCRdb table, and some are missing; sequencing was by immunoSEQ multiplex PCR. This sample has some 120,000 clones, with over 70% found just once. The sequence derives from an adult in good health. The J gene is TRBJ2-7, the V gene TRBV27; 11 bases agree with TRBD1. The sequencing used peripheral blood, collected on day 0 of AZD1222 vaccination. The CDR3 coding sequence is TGTGCCAGCAGTTTCCCGGGACAGGGGGTGGCCGAGCAGTACTTC. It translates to CASSFPGQGVAEQYF.